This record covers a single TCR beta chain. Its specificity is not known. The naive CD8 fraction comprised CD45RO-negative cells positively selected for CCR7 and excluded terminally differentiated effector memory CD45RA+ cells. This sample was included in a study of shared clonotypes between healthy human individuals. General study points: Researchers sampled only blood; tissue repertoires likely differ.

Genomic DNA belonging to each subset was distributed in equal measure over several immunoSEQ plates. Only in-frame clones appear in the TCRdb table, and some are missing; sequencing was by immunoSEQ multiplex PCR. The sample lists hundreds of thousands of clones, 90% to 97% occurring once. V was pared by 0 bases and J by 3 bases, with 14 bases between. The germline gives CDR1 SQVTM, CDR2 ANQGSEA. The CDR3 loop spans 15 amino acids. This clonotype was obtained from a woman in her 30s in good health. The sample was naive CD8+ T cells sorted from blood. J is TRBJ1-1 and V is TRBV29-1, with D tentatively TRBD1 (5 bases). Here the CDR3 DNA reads TGCAGCGTTGAAGATGAAGGGGTTTTGGACACTGAAGCTTTCTTT. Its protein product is CSVEDEGVLDTEAFF. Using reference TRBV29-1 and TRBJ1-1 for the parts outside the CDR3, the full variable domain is SAVISQKPSRDICQRGTSLTIQCQVDSQVTMMFWYRQQPGQSLTLIATANQGSEATYESGFVIDKFPISRPNLTFSTLTVSNMSPEDSSIYLCSVEDEGVLDTEAFFGQGTRLTVV.